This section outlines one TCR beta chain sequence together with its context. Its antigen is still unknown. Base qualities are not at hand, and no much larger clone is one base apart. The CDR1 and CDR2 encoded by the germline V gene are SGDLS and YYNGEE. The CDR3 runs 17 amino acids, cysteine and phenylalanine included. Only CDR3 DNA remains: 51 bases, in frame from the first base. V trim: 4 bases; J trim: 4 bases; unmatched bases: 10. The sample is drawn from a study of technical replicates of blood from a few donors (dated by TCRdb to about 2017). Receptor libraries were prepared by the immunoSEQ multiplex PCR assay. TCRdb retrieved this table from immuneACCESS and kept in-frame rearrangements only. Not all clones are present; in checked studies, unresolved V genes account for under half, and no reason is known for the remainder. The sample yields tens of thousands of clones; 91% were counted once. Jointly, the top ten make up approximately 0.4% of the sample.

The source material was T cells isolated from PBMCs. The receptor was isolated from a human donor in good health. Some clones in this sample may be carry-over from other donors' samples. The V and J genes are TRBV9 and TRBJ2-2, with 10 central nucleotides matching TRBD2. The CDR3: CASSPHIAGGGTGELFF. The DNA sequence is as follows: TGTGCCAGCAGCCCTCATATAGCGGGGGGAGGCACCGGGGAGCTGTTTTTT.